The 17 T cell receptor beta chains presented below share a single source sample, sequenced in a study of blood T cell repertoires in COVID-19. TCRdb's copy holds only in-frame clones and misses some; the assay was immunoSEQ multiplex PCR. The sample includes over 100,000 clones, about 91% of them seen just once. The sequenced sample consisted of peripheral blood. The receptors shown here come from a human donor in a cohort sampled during active COVID-19.

This sequence joins TRBV28 and TRBJ1-5; D gene unclear. The CDR3 spans 14 residues. From germline, CDR1 is MDHEN and CDR2 SYDVKM. V was clipped by 5 bases and J by 7 bases, with 15 bases between them. CDR3 in DNA: TGTGCCAGCAGTGCAGTGCCCCCTAGGCAGCCCCAGCATTTT. Translating it yields CASSAVPPRQPQHF.

The genes are TRBV7-9 and TRBJ1-2; 10 bases agree with TRBD1. The CDR3 spans 14 residues. V dropped 3 bases and J dropped 9; count of bases not matched to a gene: 7. Germline lookup yields CDR1 SEHNR and CDR2 FQNEAQ (reference sequence). DNA of the CDR3: TGTGCCAGCAGCTTTCCCGACAGGGGGCAAAGCTACACCTTC. Translation: CASSFPDRGQSYTF. Using reference TRBV7-9 and TRBJ1-2 for the parts outside the CDR3, the full variable domain is DTGVSQNPRHKITKRGQNVTFRCDPISEHNRLYWYRQTLGQGPEFLTYFQNEAQLEKSRLLSDRFSAERPKGSFSTLEIQRTEQGDSAMYLCASSFPDRGQSYTFGSGTRLTVV.

V usage is TRBV7-9 and J usage is TRBJ1-2; tentative D call: TRBD1 (5 bases). Germline CDR1 is SEHNR and CDR2 is FQNEAQ (reference sequence). Trimming cost V 2 bases and J 6 bases, with 16 bases left between them. This CDR3 is built from 15 residues. CDR3 sequence (DNA): TGTGCCAGCAGCTTAAGGTACGGGGGACTGGATGGCTACACCTTC. Translated, it gives CASSLRYGGLDGYTF.

The chain employs TRBV7-8 and TRBJ2-1; 12 nucleotides agree with TRBD2. The germline CDR1 and CDR2 sequences are SGHVS and FQNEAQ. V shed 5 bases and J 7 bases; nucleotides not matched to a gene: 12. CDR3 length equals 17 residues. The CDR3 sequence: CASSPPPGLAGQNEQFF. In DNA, the CDR3 is TGTGCCAGCAGCCCTCCCCCGGGACTAGCGGGTCAAAATGAGCAGTTCTTC.

The V and J genes are TRBV14 and TRBJ2-7; 8 bases agree with TRBD1. Germline trimming cut 5 bases from V and 3 bases from J; bases unmatched to any gene: 6. The CDR3 length is 14 residues. Germline-derived CDR1 and CDR2 are SGHDN and FVKESK. DNA for the CDR3: TGTGCCAGCAGCTTACGGACAGGGAGCTACGAGCAGTACTTC. This codes for CASSLRTGSYEQYF.

The chain combines TRBV28 with TRBJ2-7; tentative D call: TRBD2 (5 bases). V was trimmed by 3 bases and J by 0 bases, leaving 12 bases between them. CDR1 and CDR2 from the germline V gene are MDHEN and SYDVKM. CDR3 length: 15 residues. CDR3 DNA: TGTGCCAGCAGTTTCCGCGGGCAGTTCTCCTACGAGCAGTACTTC. Protein sequence: CASSFRGQFSYEQYF.

J is TRBJ2-1 and V is TRBV24-1; D is perhaps TRBD2 (6 bases). Germline V CDR1 and CDR2: KGHDR, SFDVKD. This CDR3 is 16 amino acids long. V was cut by 4 bases and J by 0 bases, with 12 bases left in between. CDR3 sequence reads: CATSERDSSSYNEQFF. CDR3 nucleotide sequence: TGTGCCACCAGTGAACGGGACTCCAGCTCCTACAATGAGCAGTTCTTC.

V is TRBV28 and J is TRBJ2-3; D is possibly TRBD1 (6 bases). V was shortened by 5 bases and J by 15 bases, with 18 bases between the two germline ends. CDR1 and CDR2 (germline): MDHEN, SYDVKM. The CDR3 runs 12 residues. The CDR3 coding sequence is TGTGCCAGCAGTCAGGGGACCACGGACACATATTTT. This encodes CASSQGTTDTYF.

DNA of the CDR3: TGTGCCACCAGCAGAGAGACCGACAGGGTTCCCTACAATGAGCAGTTCTTC. Protein product: CATSRETDRVPYNEQFF. This chain connects TRBV15 to TRBJ2-1, with 7 bases identical to TRBD1. The CDR3 totals 17 residues. The V segment lost 0 bases and the J segment 2 bases; nucleotides outside the gene matches: 7. The germline gives CDR1 LNHNV, CDR2 YYDKDF (reference sequence).

The rearrangement links TRBV6-5 to TRBJ1-1, with TRBD1 matching over 7 bases. J was trimmed by 7 bases and V by 4 bases; bases with no gene match: 9. CDR1 MNHEY and CDR2 SVGAGI come from the germline V gene. The CDR3 totals 14 residues. The CDR3 DNA follows: TGTGCCAGCAGTTCCGAACAGGGGCTGGATGAAGCTTTCTTT. Translated, it gives CASSSEQGLDEAFF.

The chain uses TRBV28 and TRBJ1-3; 8 bases are a match to TRBD1. The V gene's germline CDR1 is MDHEN and CDR2 SYDVKM. The junction had 6 bases not matched to a gene; V was cut back by 5 bases and J by 3 bases. This CDR3 contains 15 residues. The CDR3 spells CASSARTGFGNTIYF. Written as DNA, the CDR3 is TGTGCCAGCAGTGCCCGGACAGGGTTTGGAAACACCATATATTTT.

This clone was detected a few times. The DNA for the CDR3 is TGTGCCAGTAGTCCTTCCGGGACACCCAGCTCCTACGAGCAGTACTTC. Its protein is CASSPSGTPSSYEQYF. The rearrangement joins TRBV19 to TRBJ2-7, with D perhaps matching TRBD1 (6 bases). Trimming stripped 5 bases from V and 0 bases from J, with 17 bases between. This CDR3 is built from 16 residues. Germline V gene sequence: CDR1 LNHDA, CDR2 SQIVND (reference sequence).

As DNA, the CDR3 is TGTGCCAGCAGCTTGTCCAGGGGGACATTCAAGCCCCAGCATTTT. Protein: CASSLSRGTFKPQHF. V gene TRBV7-2 combines with J gene TRBJ1-5; 7 bases agree with TRBD1. Germline CDR1 SGHTA, CDR2 FQGNSA. V was pared by 3 bases and J by 8 bases, with 10 bases of the junction left unmatched. The CDR3 contains 15 residues.

This chain links TRBV16 with TRBJ2-1; the match to TRBD1 covers 7 bases. Unmatched junction bases numbered 8, after V lost 1 base and J lost 5 bases. Germline assignment: CDR1 KGHSY and CDR2 FQNENV. CDR3 length: 16 amino acids. The CDR3 DNA sequence: TGTGCCAGCAGCCAATACAGTGACAGGGCAAACAATGAGCAGTTCTTC. It translates to CASSQYSDRANNEQFF.

In DNA form, the CDR3 reads TGTGCCAGCAGCGGGGACAGGAACACTGAAGCTTTCTTT. The encoded protein is CASSGDRNTEAFF. V usage is TRBV2 and J usage is TRBJ1-1; TRBD1 matches at 7 bases. This CDR3 is 13 amino acids long. V trimming: 6 bases; J trimming: 1 base; junction bases outside the gene matches: 2. Germline V gene lookup returns CDR1 SNHLY and CDR2 FYNNEI. Looking up the rest from reference TRBV2 and TRBJ1-1 gives the full variable domain: EPEVTQTPSHQVTQMGQEVILRCVPISNHLYFYWYRQILGQKVEFLVSFYNNEISEKSEIFDDQFSVERPDGSNFTLKIRSTKLEDSAMYFCASSGDRNTEAFFGQGTRLTVV.

CDR3 residues: CASSYSVTQPNEKLFF. The CDR3, as DNA: TGTGCCAGCAGTTACTCAGTAACACAGCCCAATGAAAAACTGTTTTTT. The chain joins TRBV6-5 to TRBJ1-4; D is uncertain. Trimming pared 0 bases from V and 5 bases from J, leaving 13 bases between. Germline CDR1 is MNHEY and CDR2 is SVGAGI. This CDR3 is built from 16 residues.

The chain combines TRBV2 with TRBJ2-7; 7 bases line up with TRBD2. V dropped 6 bases and J dropped 5; count of bases not matched to a gene: 13. The CDR3 consists of 15 residues. Germline V gives CDR1 SNHLY, CDR2 FYNNEI. CDR3 nucleotide sequence: TGTGCCAGCAGGTATGAGCGGGGCCTCGGGCACGAGCAGTACTTC. Translation: CASRYERGLGHEQYF. The full variable domain, completed using reference TRBV2 and TRBJ2-7, is EPEVTQTPSHQVTQMGQEVILRCVPISNHLYFYWYRQILGQKVEFLVSFYNNEISEKSEIFDDQFSVERPDGSNFTLKIRSTKLEDSAMYFCASRYERGLGHEQYFGPGTRLTVT.